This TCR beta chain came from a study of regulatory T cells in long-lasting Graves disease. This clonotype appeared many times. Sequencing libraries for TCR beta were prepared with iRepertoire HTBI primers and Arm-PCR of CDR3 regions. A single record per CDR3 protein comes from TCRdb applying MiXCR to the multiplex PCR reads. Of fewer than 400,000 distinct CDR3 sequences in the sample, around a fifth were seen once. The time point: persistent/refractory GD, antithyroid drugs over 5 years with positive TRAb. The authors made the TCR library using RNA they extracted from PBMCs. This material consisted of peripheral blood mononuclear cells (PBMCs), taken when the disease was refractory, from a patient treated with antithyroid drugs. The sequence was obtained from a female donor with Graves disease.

CDR3 in DNA: TGTGCCATCAGTGAGATGGACAGGTCTCATGGCTACACCTTC. This translates into CAISEMDRSHGYTF. This chain links TRBV10-3 with TRBJ1-2; 7 positions match TRBD1. The CDR3 is 14 amino acids. Germline trimming cut 2 bases from V and 6 bases from J; bases unmatched to any gene: 6. The germline gives CDR1 ENHRY, CDR2 SYGVKD.